This TCR beta chain was recovered during a study of blood T cell repertoires in COVID-19. As handled by the study authors: Estimation of nucleated cell counts was performed using reference gene primer amplification. Assay: immunoSEQ multiplex PCR; the TCRdb copy retains only in-frame clones and omits some. The D gene and trimming were derived from the DNA, and the V and J assignments and clone size from that table. In the table there are approximately 300,000 clones, 70% to 90% of which are singletons. The study recruited people aged about 18 to 89 years across roughly 23 US areas. Recovered Cohort 3 donors showed two negative PCRs, clearance, or symptom resolution. CDR1 is SGDLS and CDR2 is YYNGEE in the germline V gene. V dropped 1 base and J dropped 6 bases, with 10 bases sitting between them. CDR3 size: 13 residues.

The V call is TRBV9, the J call TRBJ1-2; maybe TRBD1 (6 bases). This clonotype was obtained from a young woman who had recovered from COVID-19. The sequenced sample was PBMCs or T cells enriched from blood (not recorded which). CDR3 coding DNA: TGTGCCAGCAGCGTATTCAGGGGCAATGGCTACACCTTC. This gives the protein CASSVFRGNGYTF.